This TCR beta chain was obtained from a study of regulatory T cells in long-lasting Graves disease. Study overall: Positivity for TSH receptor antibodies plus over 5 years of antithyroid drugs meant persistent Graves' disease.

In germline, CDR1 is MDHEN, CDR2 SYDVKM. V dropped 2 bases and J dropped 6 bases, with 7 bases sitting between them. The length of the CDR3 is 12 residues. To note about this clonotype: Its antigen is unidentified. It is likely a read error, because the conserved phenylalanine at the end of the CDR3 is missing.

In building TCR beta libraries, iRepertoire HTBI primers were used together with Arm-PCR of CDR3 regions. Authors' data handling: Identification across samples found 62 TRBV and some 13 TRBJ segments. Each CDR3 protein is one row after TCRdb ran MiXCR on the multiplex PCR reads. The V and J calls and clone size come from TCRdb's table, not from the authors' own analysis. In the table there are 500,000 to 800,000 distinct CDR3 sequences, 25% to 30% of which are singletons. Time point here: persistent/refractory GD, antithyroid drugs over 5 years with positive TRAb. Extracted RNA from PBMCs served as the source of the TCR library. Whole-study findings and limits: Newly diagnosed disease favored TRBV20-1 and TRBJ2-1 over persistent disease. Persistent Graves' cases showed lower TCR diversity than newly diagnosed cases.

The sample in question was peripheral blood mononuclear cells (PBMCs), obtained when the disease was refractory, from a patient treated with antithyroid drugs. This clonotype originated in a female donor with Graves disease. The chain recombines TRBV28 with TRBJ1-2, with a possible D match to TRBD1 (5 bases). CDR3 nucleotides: TGTGCCAGCAGTTTACCAGGGAATGGCTACACCCTC. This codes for CASSLPGNGYTL.